This TCR beta chain came from a study of T cells in Graves' hyperthyroidism and ophthalmopathy. Study as a whole: At the time of initial diagnosis and before any treatment, peripheral blood was collected.

Each ophthalmopathy patient scored at least 3 on the Clinical Activity Score and at least 4 on NOSPECS grade, with duration under 3 months. PBMCs were derived from roughly 10 ml fresh peripheral blood. In this sample, this clonotype turned up many times. What was amplified from RNA transcripts were TCR beta CDR3 regions. TCR CDR3 underwent first-round RT-PCR with the HTBI primer set. TCRdb re-called the multiplex PCR reads through MiXCR, storing one row per CDR3 protein. The sample consists of hundreds of thousands of distinct CDR3 sequences, approximately 15% of them appearing once. The junction had 4 bases not matched to a gene; V was cut back by 4 bases and J by 3 bases. The V gene's germline CDR1 is SGHAT and CDR2 FQNNGV. CDR3 length: 14 amino acids.

This rearrangement joins TRBV11-2 to TRBJ2-5; 8 bases map to TRBD1. Sequencing was carried out using blood. This TCR derives from a woman in her 40s with Graves' ophthalmopathy. CDR3: CASSSRTGKETQYF. CDR3 sequence (DNA): TGTGCCAGCAGCTCCCGGACAGGGAAAGAGACCCAGTACTTC.